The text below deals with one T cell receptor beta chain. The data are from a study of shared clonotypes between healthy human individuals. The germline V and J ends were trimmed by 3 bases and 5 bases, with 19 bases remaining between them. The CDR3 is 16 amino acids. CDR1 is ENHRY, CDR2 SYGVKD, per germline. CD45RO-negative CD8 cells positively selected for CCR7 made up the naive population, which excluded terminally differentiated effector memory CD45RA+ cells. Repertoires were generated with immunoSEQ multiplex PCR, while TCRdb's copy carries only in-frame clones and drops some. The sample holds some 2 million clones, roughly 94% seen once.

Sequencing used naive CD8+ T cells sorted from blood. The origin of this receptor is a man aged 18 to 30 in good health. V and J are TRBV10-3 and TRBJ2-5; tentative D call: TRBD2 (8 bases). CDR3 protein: CAISDPQGTSGETQYF. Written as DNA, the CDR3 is TGTGCCATCAGTGACCCACAGGGGACTAGTGGGGAGACCCAGTACTTC.